This T cell receptor (beta chain) was identified in a study of cytomegalovirus exposure and HLA in healthy donors. Regarding the study as a whole: Rare sequences made up most TCRs, while some public TCRs were found in many donors.

Primers for the PCR totalled 60 Vbeta and 13 Jbeta. Sequencing was performed with immunoSEQ multiplex PCR; in TCRdb, only in-frame clones are kept and a portion is missing. The data contain about 180,000 clones, around 82% of them singletons. With respect to this clone: Its antigen is not identified.

With V trimmed by 4 bases and J by 0 bases, 3 bases remained unmatched. This CDR3 has 15 amino acids. From germline, CDR1 is SGDLS and CDR2 YYNGEE. The receptor was derived from a man aged 35 to 55 in good health and CMV-seronegative. The sample taken for sequencing was PBMCs. The chain has TRBV9 and TRBJ1-2; 10 bases match TRBD1. CDR3 amino acids: CASSPGQGANYGYTF. DNA for the CDR3: TGTGCCAGCAGCCCAGGACAGGGGGCTAACTATGGCTACACCTTC.